The 8 T cell receptor beta chains listed next were all sequenced from one sample in a study of OX40 agonist ivuxolimab in advanced cancers. Repertoires were generated with immunoSEQ multiplex PCR, while TCRdb's copy carries only in-frame clones and drops some. Among around 63,000 clones listed, 80% to 90% were seen once. Here the sequenced sample was CD4+ or CD8+ T cells sorted from blood, taken in a trial of the OX40 agonist ivuxolimab. These receptors originate from an adult with an advanced solid tumor such as melanoma, head and neck, liver or kidney cancer.

This clone was observed at least ten times. The chain is built from TRBV10-3 and TRBJ1-1; D unresolved. The CDR3 length is 16 residues. V was pared by 2 bases and J by 7 bases, with 20 bases between. Germline V lookup: CDR1 ENHRY, CDR2 SYGVKD. The CDR3 DNA sequence: TGTGCCATCAGTGAGCCTAGCGGCACGGGTCAGGATGAAGCTTTCTTT. Its protein product is CAISEPSGTGQDEAFF.

The V and J genes are TRBV6-1 and TRBJ1-5, with unresolved D. The CDR3 covers 15 residues. V shed 7 bases and J shed 0 bases, with 13 bases lying between them. Germline CDR1 and CDR2: MNHNS and SASEGT. The CDR3 sequence is CASTFLGDSNQPQHF. As DNA, the CDR3 is TGTGCCAGCACCTTCCTAGGAGATAGCAATCAGCCCCAGCATTTT.

The CDR3 protein is CASSLFRTGKKGSYEQYF. The CDR3 DNA is TGCGCCAGCAGCTTGTTTAGGACAGGGAAAAAGGGCTCCTACGAGCAGTACTTC. The V gene is TRBV5-1, the J gene TRBJ2-7; 8 bases map to TRBD1. The ends lost 1 base at V and 0 bases at J; junction bases unmatched: 12. Germline-derived CDR1 and CDR2 are SGHRS and YFSETQ. The CDR3 has 18 amino acids.

The count of this clone is one. This sequence joins TRBV5-4 and TRBJ2-2; D possibly corresponds to TRBD1 (7 bases). Deletions cut 3 bases from V and 3 bases from J, with 15 bases between. Looked up from germline, CDR1 is SGHNT and CDR2 is YYREEE (reference sequence). The CDR3 runs 16 residues. CDR3 nucleotides: TGTGCCAGCAGCTCCCCTGACAGGGAGGACACCGGGGAGCTGTTTTTT. Its protein is CASSSPDREDTGELFF.

The chain recombines TRBV10-3 with TRBJ1-4; TRBD1 might be the D (6 bases). V lost 6 bases and J lost 0, with 8 bases in between. The CDR3 length is 14 residues. Germline V gene data show CDR1 as ENHRY and CDR2 as SYGVKD. As DNA, the CDR3 is TGTGCCATCAGCAGGACAGCAACTAATGAAAAACTGTTTTTT. Residues: CAISRTATNEKLFF.

This chain connects TRBV5-4 to TRBJ2-1, with unresolved D. The CDR3 totals 13 residues. V lost 4 bases and J lost 2, with 7 bases in between. Germline V CDR1 and CDR2: SGHNT, YYREEE (reference sequence). CDR3: CASSPATYNEQFF. The CDR3 DNA reads as TGTGCCAGCAGCCCAGCGACCTACAATGAGCAGTTCTTC. The variable domain in full, completed from reference TRBV5-4 and TRBJ2-1, reads ETGVTQSPTHLIKTRGQQVTLRCSSQSGHNTVSWYQQALGQGPQFIFQYYREEENGRGNFPPRFSGLQFPNYSSELNVNALELDDSALYLCASSPATYNEQFFGPGTRLTVL.

The chain's CDR3 is CASSEGLAGVNNEQFF. CDR3 sequence (DNA): TGTGCCAGCAGCGAGGGACTAGCGGGAGTTAACAATGAGCAGTTCTTC. The chain has TRBV9 and TRBJ2-1, with 14 positions matching TRBD2. The germline CDR1 and CDR2 sequences are SGDLS and YYNGEE. With V trimmed by 3 bases and J by 5 bases, 4 bases remained unmatched. The CDR3 consists of 16 residues.

The CDR3 region has the DNA TGTGCCAGCAGCCCCGACAGGGGAAGCAATCAGCCCCAGCATTTT. This sequence encodes CASSPDRGSNQPQHF. V usage is TRBV2 and J usage is TRBJ1-5; 8 bases are shared with TRBD1. Trimming at V came to 6 bases and at J to 1 base, leaving 5 bases not matched to a gene. Germline V CDR1 and CDR2: SNHLY, FYNNEI. CDR3 size: 15 residues.